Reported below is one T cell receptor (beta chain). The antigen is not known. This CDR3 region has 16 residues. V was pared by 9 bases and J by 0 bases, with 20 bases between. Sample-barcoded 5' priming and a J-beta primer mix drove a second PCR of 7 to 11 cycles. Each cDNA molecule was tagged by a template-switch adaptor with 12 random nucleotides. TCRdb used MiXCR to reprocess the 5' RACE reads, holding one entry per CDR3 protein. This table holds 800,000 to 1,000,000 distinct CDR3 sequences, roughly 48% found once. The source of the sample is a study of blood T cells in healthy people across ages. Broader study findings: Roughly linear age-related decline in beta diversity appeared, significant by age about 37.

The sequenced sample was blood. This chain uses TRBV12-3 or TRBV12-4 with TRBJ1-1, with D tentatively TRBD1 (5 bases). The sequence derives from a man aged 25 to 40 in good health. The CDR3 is CASITSPLTVNTEAFF. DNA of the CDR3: TGTGCCAGTATCACCTCCCCCCTGACAGTGAACACTGAAGCTTTCTTT.